This T cell receptor (beta chain) was documented in a study of vaccination effects on CD4 cells after COVID-19. About the research overall: A few convalescent patients were sampled early and late after vaccination.

TCRdb keeps only in-frame clones here, not all; method: immunoSEQ multiplex PCR. The sample yields fewer than 15,000 clones, just under 75% seen once. The germline CDR1 and CDR2 sequences are SGHKS and YYEKEE (reference sequence). The ends were cut back, 4 bases at V and 7 bases at J, with 17 bases in the middle. CDR3 size: 14 residues. The study's findings and limits: Whether induced by infection or by vaccine, clones showed marked clonal contraction late after vaccination.

Viral peptide pool expansion of antigen-specific CD4+ T cells preceded sequencing in the ViraFEST assay. Subsequent to approximately 9 days of culture, CD4+ T cells were isolated. Confirmation by PCR established that the person had SARS-CoV-2 infection between March and December 2020. Two-dose BNT162b2 or mRNA-1273 vaccination was given to participants. Cultures used about 2 million PBMC per well, 9 to 10 IU/ml IL-2 and around 9.8 ug/ml peptides. As regards this clone: Its antigen is unknown.

The sample consisted of CD4+ T cells from PBMCs cultured with HCoV-NL63 spike peptides, taken after COVID-19 vaccination. This clonotype was obtained from a human donor who had a prior SARS-CoV-2 infection. The rearrangement links TRBV5-5 to TRBJ1-2; no definite D call. CDR3 nucleotide sequence: TGTGCCAGCAGCGGTCTTGGGGAGACTAGTGGCTACACCTTC. It is translated as CASSGLGETSGYTF.